This TCR beta chain was captured in a study of OX40 agonist ivuxolimab in advanced cancers. On the study more broadly: The patients received ivuxolimab by intravenous route every 2 weeks at 0.01 to 10 mg/kg.

On this clone: What it binds is unknown.

Study findings and constraints: There was clonal expansion of CD4+ and CD8+ blood T cells by week 6 at 0.1 to 3.0 mg/kg. The average count of expanded clones was higher among CD8+ T cells than among CD4+.

CDR1 and CDR2 (germline): MNHEY, SMNVEV (reference sequence). CDR3 length equals 13 residues. V was clipped by 1 base and J by 1 base, with 3 bases between them. Clones were read by immunoSEQ multiplex PCR, and TCRdb kept only the in-frame ones, dropping some. The data show around 90,000 clones, roughly nine tenths seen once. The TCR originated in an adult with an advanced solid tumor such as melanoma, head and neck, liver or kidney cancer. The source material was CD4+ or CD8+ T cells sorted from blood, sampled in a trial of the OX40 agonist ivuxolimab. V is TRBV27 and J is TRBJ2-3; D remains ambiguous. In nucleotides, the CDR3 is TGTGCCAGCAGTTTATTAGGCACAGATACGCAGTATTTT. Protein sequence: CASSLLGTDTQYF.